Shown below are 26 T cell receptor beta chains from a single sample sequenced in a study of T cell clones after liver transplantation. Assay: immunoSEQ multiplex PCR; the TCRdb copy retains only in-frame clones and omits some. The data contain about 21,000 clones, under 95% of them singletons. The material sequenced was CD8+ T cells from blood, taken roughly 26 months after liver transplant. Receptors were obtained from a human patient who received a liver transplant. Some T cells may be transferred from the graft donor.

This chain joins TRBV28 and TRBJ2-5, with D unresolved. The V and J ends lost 11 bases and 3 bases respectively, with 19 bases between them. Germline V gene sequence: CDR1 MDHEN, CDR2 SYDVKM. The CDR3 has 14 residues. The CDR3 DNA reads as TGTGCCTCAGTAGGACGGCAAAAAAAAGAGACCCAGTACTTC. Translated, it gives CASVGRQKKETQYF.

The chain carries TRBV6-1 and TRBJ1-2, with D possibly being TRBD1 (5 bases). The germline CDR1 and CDR2 sequences are MNHNS and SASEGT. V lost 4 bases and J lost 1, with 7 bases in between. This CDR3 has 13 amino acids. Written as DNA, the CDR3 is TGTGCCAGCAGTGCAGGGTTTAACTATGGCTACACCTTC. Translation: CASSAGFNYGYTF.

The V and J genes are TRBV5-1 and TRBJ2-3; TRBD2 matches at 7 bases. CDR1 and CDR2 (germline): SGHRS, YFSETQ. V lost 0 bases, J lost 1 base, and 11 bases stayed unmatched. CDR3 length: 18 amino acids. CDR3 sequence (DNA): TGCGCCAGCAGCTTGGCTATATCGGGGGGTGTCGGCACAGATACGCAGTATTTT. Translating it yields CASSLAISGGVGTDTQYF.

This sequence joins TRBV9 and TRBJ2-1; D not certain. CDR1 is SGDLS and CDR2 is YYNGEE in the germline V gene. V shed 4 bases and J shed 8 bases, with 13 bases lying between them. The CDR3 loop spans 13 amino acids. This CDR3 reads CASSMPFRDEQFF. CDR3 bases: TGTGCCAGCAGCATGCCTTTTAGGGATGAGCAGTTCTTC.

Comments on this clone: It may be a read error: a sequence one base away is much more abundant. Other DNA sequences in this specimen translate into the identical CDR3. The J gene is TRBJ1-1, the V gene TRBV4-1; no definite D call. The V and J ends lost 1 base and 0 bases respectively, with 6 bases between them. This CDR3 spans 14 amino acids. The germline V gene has CDR1 MGHRA and CDR2 YSYEKL. CDR3 in DNA: TGCGCCAGCAGCCAAGGGACCGTGAACACTGAAGCTTTCTTT. Translated, it gives CASSQGTVNTEAFF.

The chain employs TRBV27 and TRBJ2-7; 7 bases are shared with TRBD2. The V segment lost 1 base and the J segment 2 bases; nucleotides outside the gene matches: 2. This CDR3 contains 14 residues. Per the germline V gene, CDR1 is MNHEY and CDR2 is SMNVEV (reference sequence). CDR3 DNA sequence: TGTGCCAGCAGTTTATTGGCGGGGGCCTACGAGCAGTACTTC. Translated, it gives CASSLLAGAYEQYF.

The chain employs TRBV29-1 and TRBJ2-7, with 7 positions matching TRBD2. Germline trimming cut 8 bases from V and 2 bases from J; bases unmatched to any gene: 15. The CDR3 has 15 amino acids. Germline V gene lookup returns CDR1 SQVTM and CDR2 ANQGSEA. As DNA, the CDR3 is TGCAGCTGTTCCGGCGGGGGTCTAACACCCTACGAGCAGTACTTC. Residues: CSCSGGGLTPYEQYF.

The chain has TRBV19 and TRBJ2-7, with D possibly matching TRBD1 (5 bases). The CDR3 sequence is 14 residues long. Per germline, CDR1 LNHDA and CDR2 SQIVND (reference sequence). The V end was cut by 6 bases, the J end by 0 bases, with 12 bases between. This CDR3 reads CASSPDSASYEQYF. The DNA for the CDR3 is TGTGCCAGTAGCCCTGACAGTGCCTCCTACGAGCAGTACTTC.

The gene calls are TRBV19 and TRBJ2-7, with TRBD1 matching over 8 bases. The CDR3 runs 10 residues. Germline-derived CDR1 and CDR2 are LNHDA and SQIVND (reference sequence). CDR3 in DNA: TGTGATCGACAGGGGAGGGAGCAGTACTTC. Translation: CDRQGREQYF.

This clone was counted once. The chain combines TRBV13 with TRBJ1-2; no firm D call. Trimming left V 3 bases short and J 0 bases short, with 11 bases between. This CDR3 spans 15 amino acids. Germline loops: CDR1 PRHDT, CDR2 FYEKMQ (reference sequence). This CDR3 is CASSLWGPSNYGYTF. The CDR3 coding sequence is TGTGCCAGCAGCTTGTGGGGTCCCTCTAACTATGGCTACACCTTC.

The chain is built from TRBV28 and TRBJ1-4; possible D gene TRBD1, 5 bases. This CDR3 comprises 12 residues. CDR1 and CDR2 from the germline V gene are MDHEN and SYDVKM. The germline V and J ends were trimmed by 3 bases and 10 bases, with 9 bases remaining between them. For the CDR3, the DNA is TGTGCCAGCAGTTTGTTGGGGGGAAAACTGTTTTTT. It translates to CASSLLGGKLFF.

The chain carries TRBV21-1 and TRBJ1-5; TRBD1, the table's D call, was not compared with the DNA. TRBV21-1 represents a pseudogene. The CDR3 is 18 residues long. The CDR3 spells CASSKGPGTGGSNQPQHF. The CDR3, as DNA: TGTGCCAGCAGCAAAGGTCCCGGGACAGGGGGTAGCAATCAGCCCCAGCATTTT.

The chain links TRBV4-2 to TRBJ2-1, with unresolved D. The germline V and J ends were trimmed by 1 base and 9 bases, with 4 bases remaining between them. The CDR3 has 11 residues. CDR1 and CDR2 from the germline V gene are LGHNA and YNFKEQ. The CDR3 coding sequence is TGTGCCAGCAGCCAAGTCTCTGAGCAGTTCTTC. Translating gives CASSQVSEQFF.

The chain recombines TRBV14 with TRBJ2-7; D remains ambiguous. The CDR3 loop spans 15 amino acids. Germline assignment: CDR1 SGHDN and CDR2 FVKESK. V was pared by 0 bases and J by 1 base, with 10 bases between. The CDR3 DNA follows: TGTGCCAGCAGCCAAGATTCGTTTGGGTCCTACGAGCAGTACTTC. It yields the protein CASSQDSFGSYEQYF.

The chain combines TRBV4-1 with TRBJ2-1, with TRBD2 identical over 10 bases. The CDR3 spans 20 residues. Germline V gives CDR1 MGHRA, CDR2 YSYEKL. The J segment lost 2 bases and the V segment lost 3 bases, leaving 16 bases of the junction unmatched. CDR3 coding DNA: TGCGCCAGCAGCCACCCCACTAGCGGGAAGAATACTTGGGCCTACAATGAGCAGTTCTTC. Translated, it gives CASSHPTSGKNTWAYNEQFF.

The chain joins TRBV4-1 to TRBJ2-5; D remains ambiguous. Germline CDR1 reads MGHRA; CDR2 reads YSYEKL. This CDR3 has 17 residues. Trimming removed 0 bases from V and 4 bases from J, with 18 bases in between. CDR3 nucleotide sequence: TGCGCCAGCAGCCAAGATGATACTTCCGGAGTCCGAGAGACCCAGTACTTC. Protein: CASSQDDTSGVRETQYF.

J is TRBJ2-7 and V is TRBV27, with D possibly being TRBD1 (7 bases). Germline V gene lookup returns CDR1 MNHEY and CDR2 SMNVEV (reference sequence). V was shortened by 6 bases and J by 5 bases, with 23 bases between the two germline ends. This CDR3 spans 16 amino acids. The chain's CDR3 is CASSQGSTGRLNEQYF. DNA of the CDR3: TGTGCCAGCAGCCAAGGCTCGACAGGGAGGCTCAACGAGCAGTACTTC.

The rearrangement joins TRBV19 to TRBJ2-1, with a weak D call TRBD1 (5 bases). Germline V lookup: CDR1 LNHDA, CDR2 SQIVND (reference sequence). Trimming shortened V by 7 bases and J by 8 bases, and 15 bases separated the two germline ends. CDR3 length: 13 residues. For the CDR3, the DNA is TGTGCCAGTACCCAGGGCGCAAGGGATGAGCAGTTCTTC. It encodes CASTQGARDEQFF. Full variable domain (remainder filled in from reference TRBV19 and TRBJ2-1): DGGITQSPKYLFRKEGQNVTLSCEQNLNHDAMYWYRQDPGQGLRLIYYSQIVNDFQKGDIAEGYSVSREKKESFPLTVTSAQKNPTAFYLCASTQGARDEQFFGPGTRLTVL.

The V and J genes are TRBV19 and TRBJ2-7, with TRBD1 identical over 7 bases. CDR3 length equals 14 residues. In germline, CDR1 is LNHDA, CDR2 SQIVND (reference sequence). V lost 4 bases, J lost 7 bases, and 10 bases stayed unmatched. CDR3 sequence reads: CASSKNQGVGEQYF. The CDR3 nucleotides read TGTGCCAGTAGTAAAAATCAGGGGGTTGGGGAGCAGTACTTC.

V is TRBV5-8 and J is TRBJ1-2; tentatively, D is TRBD1 (5 bases). The V and J ends lost 0 bases and 3 bases respectively, with 12 bases between them. Per the germline V gene, CDR1 is SGHTS and CDR2 is YDEGEE. The CDR3 has 15 residues. The CDR3 nucleotides read TGTGCCAGCAGCTTGGGGCAGGGAGCTGACTATGGCTACACCTTC. It encodes CASSLGQGADYGYTF.

The V gene is TRBV4-1, the J gene TRBJ1-4; 9 bases align to TRBD1. CDR1 and CDR2 from the germline V gene are MGHRA and YSYEKL. The CDR3 totals 18 residues. With V trimmed by 1 base and J by 4 bases, 10 bases remained unmatched. The CDR3 reads CASSQGGGGTGINEKLFF. In DNA form, the CDR3 reads TGCGCCAGCAGCCAAGGGGGGGGAGGGACAGGGATTAATGAAAAACTGTTTTTT.

V gene TRBV6-1 combines with J gene TRBJ2-5; the D is unclear. This CDR3 comprises 11 residues. Germline CDR1 reads MNHNS; CDR2 reads SASEGT. DNA for the CDR3: TGTGGATGCAGTTTCCAAGAGACCCAGTACTTC. This sequence encodes CGCSFQETQYF.

This sequence joins TRBV30 and TRBJ2-2; no clear D. The V end lost 1 base, the J end lost 3 bases, and 3 bases lay between the germline ends. This CDR3 is built from 12 residues. Germline V gene lookup returns CDR1 GTSNPN and CDR2 SVGIG (reference sequence). CDR3 DNA sequence: TGTGCCTGGAGTGCGGACACCGGGGAGCTGTTTTTT. It encodes CAWSADTGELFF.

V gene TRBV14 combines with J gene TRBJ2-5, with D possibly matching TRBD2 (6 bases). This CDR3 comprises 15 residues. CDR1 is SGHDN, CDR2 FVKESK, per germline. V lost 4 bases and J 1 base, leaving 13 bases between the germline ends. The CDR3 protein is CASSRHPGLQETQYF. The DNA for the CDR3 is TGTGCCAGCAGCCGTCACCCGGGACTCCAAGAGACCCAGTACTTC.

V gene TRBV5-5 combines with J gene TRBJ1-2, with D maybe TRBD1 (6 bases). Between the trimmed V and J ends, which lost 0 bases and 7 bases, there was a span of 13 bases. Germline-derived CDR1 and CDR2 are SGHKS and YYEKEE (reference sequence). The CDR3 runs 14 residues. The CDR3 nucleotides are TGTGCCAGCAGCTTGGGTCAGGGGCGCGTTGGCTACACCTTC. Its translation: CASSLGQGRVGYTF.

J is TRBJ2-7 and V is TRBV9; D gene unclear. The CDR3 extends over 10 amino acids. With 7 bases removed from V and 8 bases from J, the gap between germline ends came to 10 bases. In germline, CDR1 is SGDLS, CDR2 YYNGEE. This CDR3 is CASGDSQQYF. The CDR3 DNA reads as TGTGCCAGCGGGGATTCCCAGCAGTACTTC. Using reference TRBV9 and TRBJ2-7 for the parts outside the CDR3, the full variable domain is DSGVTQTPKHLITATGQRVTLRCSPRSGDLSVYWYQQSLDQGLQFLIQYYNGEERAKGNILERFSAQQFPDLHSELNLSSLELGDSALYFCASGDSQQYFGPGTRLTVT.